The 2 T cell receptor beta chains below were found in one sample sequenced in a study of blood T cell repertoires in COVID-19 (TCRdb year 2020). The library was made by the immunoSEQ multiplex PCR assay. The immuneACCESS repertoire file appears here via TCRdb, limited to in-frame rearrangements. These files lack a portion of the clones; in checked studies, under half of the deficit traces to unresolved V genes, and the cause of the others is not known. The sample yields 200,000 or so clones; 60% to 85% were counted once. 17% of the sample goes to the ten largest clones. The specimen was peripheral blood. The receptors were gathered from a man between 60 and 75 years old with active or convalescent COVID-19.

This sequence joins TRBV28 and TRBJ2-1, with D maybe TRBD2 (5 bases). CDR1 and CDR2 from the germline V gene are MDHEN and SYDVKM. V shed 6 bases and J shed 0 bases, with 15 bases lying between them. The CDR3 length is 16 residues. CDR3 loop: CASSPIGRSSYNEQFF. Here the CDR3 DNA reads TGTGCCAGCAGCCCTATAGGGAGAAGCTCCTACAATGAGCAGTTCTTC.

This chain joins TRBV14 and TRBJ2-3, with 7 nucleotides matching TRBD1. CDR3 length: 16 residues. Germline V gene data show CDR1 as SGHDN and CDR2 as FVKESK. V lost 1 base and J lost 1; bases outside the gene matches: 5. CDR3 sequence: CASSQGQGLGTDTQYF. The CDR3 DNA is TGTGCCAGCAGCCAAGGACAGGGCCTTGGCACAGATACGCAGTATTTT. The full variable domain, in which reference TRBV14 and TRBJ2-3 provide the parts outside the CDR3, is EAGVTQFPSHSVIEKGQTVTLRCDPISGHDNLYWYRRVMGKEIKFLLHFVKESKQDESGMPNNRFLAERTGGTYSTLKVQPAELEDSGVYFCASSQGQGLGTDTQYFGPGTRLTVL.